The 30 T cell receptor beta chains below come from one sample, sequenced in a study of identical twins. Each CDR3 protein is one row after TCRdb ran MiXCR on the 5' RACE reads. This sample has hundreds of thousands of distinct CDR3 sequences; 20% to 25% occur once, and the top ten carry about 0.5%. These data were also reused for a study on yellow fever vaccine responses in identical twins.

Material for sequencing was CD4+ T cells sorted from blood. The origin of the receptors is a woman aged 18-29 years in good health.

This clonotype was found a few times. The V call is TRBV27, the J call TRBJ2-7; D not resolved. Trimming pared 6 bases from V and 1 base from J, leaving 16 bases between. CDR3 length: 15 residues. The germline V gene has CDR1 MNHEY and CDR2 SMNVEV (reference sequence). CDR3 sequence reads: CASSPRRSGSYEQYF. CDR3 nucleotide sequence: TGTGCCAGCAGCCCCCGACGGAGTGGATCCTACGAGCAGTACTTC.

This chain connects TRBV5-1 to TRBJ2-5; possibly TRBD1 for D (7 bases). Trimming took 4 bases from V and 2 from J, leaving 12 bases between them. The CDR3 runs 14 residues. Per germline, CDR1 SGHRS and CDR2 YFSETQ. The CDR3 here is CASSGGTAQETQYF. CDR3 sequence (DNA): TGCGCCAGCAGCGGGGGGACAGCTCAAGAGACCCAGTACTTC.

The chain has TRBV19 and TRBJ2-1; 12 bases map to TRBD1. The CDR3 has 14 residues. The trim removed 4 bases at V and 7 bases at J, leaving 2 bases unmatched. Germline CDR1 is LNHDA and CDR2 is SQIVND (reference sequence). The CDR3 protein is CASSRDRGRNEQFF. The CDR3 DNA sequence: TGTGCCAGTAGTAGGGACAGGGGGCGGAATGAGCAGTTCTTC.

This clonotype appeared a few times. The chain links TRBV7-2 to TRBJ2-2, with 7 bases lining up with TRBD2. CDR1 is SGHTA and CDR2 is FQGNSA in the germline V gene. This CDR3 spans 13 amino acids. J gave up 11 bases and V 6 bases, and 9 bases lay outside the gene matches. The CDR3 coding sequence is TGTGCCAGCAGATCGACTAGCCGACCTGAGCTGTTTTTT. It encodes CASRSTSRPELFF.

V is TRBV25-1 and J is TRBJ2-7; 11 nucleotides match TRBD2. CDR3 length equals 15 residues. Germline assignment: CDR1 MGHDK and CDR2 SYGVNS. After removal of 2 bases from V and 5 bases from J, the junction contained 5 bases not matched to a gene. The CDR3 coding sequence is TGTGCCAGCAGTGAACGTCTAGCGGGGGGTCACGAGCAGTACTTC. Amino acid sequence: CASSERLAGGHEQYF.

This clonotype came up a few times. The chain carries TRBV2 and TRBJ1-5; D is uncertain. CDR1 is SNHLY, CDR2 FYNNEI, per germline. V was cut by 8 bases and J by 5 bases, with 13 bases left in between. CDR3 length equals 13 residues. The CDR3 sequence is CASHTDGYQPQHF. The DNA of the CDR3 is TGTGCCAGCCATACGGACGGTTATCAGCCCCAGCATTTT. Complete variable domain (other parts from reference TRBV2 and TRBJ1-5): EPEVTQTPSHQVTQMGQEVILRCVPISNHLYFYWYRQILGQKVEFLVSFYNNEISEKSEIFDDQFSVERPDGSNFTLKIRSTKLEDSAMYFCASHTDGYQPQHFGDGTRLSIL.

The V gene is TRBV5-1, the J gene TRBJ2-5; a weak D match, TRBD1 (6 bases). The CDR3 runs to 15 residues. CDR1 is SGHRS, CDR2 YFSETQ, per germline. Trimming took 0 bases from V and 1 from J, leaving 10 bases between them. The CDR3, as DNA: TGCGCCAGCAGCTTGGGGGGGCACACCCAAGAGACCCAGTACTTC. The encoded protein is CASSLGGHTQETQYF. The full variable domain, in which reference TRBV5-1 and TRBJ2-5 provide the parts outside the CDR3, is KAGVTQTPRYLIKTRGQQVTLSCSPISGHRSVSWYQQTPGQGLQFLFEYFSETQRNKGNFPGRFSGRQFSNSRSEMNVSTLELGDSALYLCASSLGGHTQETQYFGPGTRLLVL.

This clonotype was recorded a few times. The chain combines TRBV2 with TRBJ1-1, with D perhaps TRBD1 (5 bases). Germline V gene data show CDR1 as SNHLY and CDR2 as FYNNEI. The germline V and J ends were trimmed by 1 base and 5 bases, with 14 bases remaining between them. The CDR3 extends over 15 amino acids. In DNA form, the CDR3 reads TGTGCCAGCAGTGAAGAAGGTCAGACAGTGACTGAAGCTTTCTTT. Amino acids: CASSEEGQTVTEAFF.

The chain employs TRBV5-1 and TRBJ2-1; 8 positions match TRBD2. V shed 4 bases, J shed 6 bases, and the junction held 12 bases outside the gene matches. Germline V CDR1 and CDR2: SGHRS, YFSETQ. This CDR3 region has 16 residues. The CDR3 spells CASSPPSGLGSNEQFF. CDR3 sequence (DNA): TGCGCCAGCAGCCCACCCTCGGGACTAGGGAGCAATGAGCAGTTCTTC.

The rearrangement uses TRBV28 and TRBJ2-7; D gene uncertain. Deletions cut 5 bases from V and 6 bases from J, with 17 bases between. Germline V gene lookup returns CDR1 MDHEN and CDR2 SYDVKM. The CDR3 sequence is 14 residues long. CDR3 protein: CASSPPIWTFEQYV. Here the CDR3 DNA reads TGTGCCAGCAGTCCGCCTATATGGACGTTCGAGCAGTACGTC.

The chain recombines TRBV29-1 with TRBJ2-2; TRBD2 matches at 14 bases. CDR3 length: 16 residues. The germline V gene encodes CDR1 SQVTM and CDR2 ANQGSEA. Trimming at V came to 0 bases and at J to 4 bases, leaving 1 base not matched to a gene. This chain's CDR3 is CSVEEGLAGGTGELFF. The CDR3 DNA sequence: TGCAGCGTTGAAGAAGGACTAGCGGGAGGCACCGGGGAGCTGTTTTTT.

At least ten counts were recorded for this clonotype. The CDR3, as DNA: TGCGCCAGCAGCCAAGATGGGAGCGGAGGGTACAATGAGCAGTTCTTC. This encodes CASSQDGSGGYNEQFF. The chain couples TRBV4-1 to TRBJ2-1; maybe TRBD2 (6 bases). The CDR3 has 16 residues. Trimming stripped 0 bases from V and 4 bases from J, with 13 bases between. The germline CDR1 and CDR2 sequences are MGHRA and YSYEKL.

The chain combines TRBV6-2 or TRBV6-3 with TRBJ2-7; D assignment may be TRBD1 or TRBD2 (5 bases each). Germline lookup yields CDR1 MNHEY and CDR2 SVGEGT. The CDR3 length is 17 residues. Trimming took 8 bases from V and 3 from J, leaving 26 bases between them. The CDR3 protein is CASRPRQGRQKDYEQYF. CDR3 nucleotides: TGTGCCAGCCGACCCCGCCAGGGACGACAGAAAGACTACGAGCAGTACTTC.

This chain uses TRBV6-1 with TRBJ2-5; D is possibly TRBD2 (7 bases). Germline CDR1 reads MNHNS; CDR2 reads SASEGT. The length of the CDR3 is 14 residues. Trimming left V 6 bases short and J 7 bases short, with 18 bases between. In DNA, the CDR3 is TGTGCCAGCAGAGGGGGGGGAACGTTCGTGACCCAGTACTTC. The encoded protein is CASRGGGTFVTQYF.

In its sample, this clonotype was seen a few times. The chain is built from TRBV5-1 and TRBJ2-5; TRBD2 agrees at 8 bases. V was pared by 2 bases and J by 4 bases, with 7 bases of the junction left unmatched. Per the germline V gene, CDR1 is SGHRS and CDR2 is YFSETQ. The CDR3 is 15 amino acids. CDR3 in amino acids: CASSLQGLGRETQYF. CDR3 nucleotide sequence: TGCGCCAGCAGCTTACAGGGACTAGGGAGAGAGACCCAGTACTTC.

This rearrangement joins TRBV25-1 to TRBJ2-7, with 15 bases matching TRBD2. In germline, CDR1 is MGHDK, CDR2 SYGVNS. The CDR3 consists of 17 residues. Trimming removed 8 bases from V and 2 bases from J; junction bases left unmatched: 10. Here the CDR3 reads CASPGGLAGGPTYEQYF. CDR3 nucleotide sequence: TGTGCCAGCCCCGGAGGACTAGCGGGAGGGCCAACCTACGAGCAGTACTTC.

The J gene is TRBJ2-3, the V gene TRBV5-1; TRBD2 agrees at 11 bases. Germline values: CDR1 SGHRS, CDR2 YFSETQ. Trimming removed 6 bases from V and 5 bases from J; junction bases left unmatched: 8. The CDR3 sequence is 15 residues long. The CDR3 coding sequence is TGCGCCAGCACCCGTAGCGGGGGGGCAGAAGATACGCAGTATTTT. It specifies CASTRSGGAEDTQYF.

This clonotype was counted a few times. This chain uses TRBV20-1 with TRBJ2-4; tentatively, D is TRBD1 (5 bases). In germline, CDR1 is DFQATT, CDR2 SNEGSKA (reference sequence). The germline V and J ends were trimmed by 5 bases and 2 bases, with 16 bases remaining between them. The CDR3 runs to 15 residues. CDR3 in amino acids: CSAVPLAGTKNIQYF. The CDR3 DNA is TGCAGTGCTGTCCCCCTGGCAGGGACCAAAAACATTCAGTACTTC.

The CDR3: CAITKDRGSSGNTIYF. CDR3 coding DNA: TGTGCCATCACGAAAGACAGGGGGTCCTCTGGAAACACCATATATTTT. This chain joins TRBV10-3 and TRBJ1-3, with 9 bases identical to TRBD1. The CDR3 loop spans 16 amino acids. V was pared by 7 bases and J by 0 bases, with 7 bases of the junction left unmatched. CDR1 and CDR2 from the germline V gene are ENHRY and SYGVKD.

V gene TRBV6-1 combines with J gene TRBJ2-3, with TRBD2 identical over 14 bases. This CDR3 has 17 residues. V was pared by 6 bases and J by 6 bases, with 11 bases of the junction left unmatched. In germline, CDR1 is MNHNS, CDR2 SASEGT. The CDR3 loop is CASSPRGLAGASDTQYF. Here the CDR3 DNA reads TGTGCCAGCAGCCCAAGGGGACTAGCGGGGGCTTCTGATACGCAGTATTTT.

This rearrangement joins TRBV10-3 to TRBJ2-1; TRBD2 aligns across 9 bases. J lost 5 bases, V lost 8 bases, and 10 bases had no gene match. The germline gives CDR1 ENHRY, CDR2 SYGVKD. The CDR3 consists of 15 residues. The CDR3 loop reads CAISMAGGRDNEQFF. The CDR3 nucleotides are TGTGCCATCTCCATGGCGGGGGGGCGGGACAATGAGCAGTTCTTC.

The chain uses TRBV10-3 and TRBJ1-1; TRBD1 matches at 8 bases. Germline values: CDR1 ENHRY, CDR2 SYGVKD. The CDR3 consists of 12 residues. V lost 5 bases, J lost 6 bases, and 2 bases stayed unmatched. The CDR3 DNA reads TGTGCCATCAGTACAGGGGGGCCTGAAGCTTTCTTT. This encodes CAISTGGPEAFF.

This clonotype has just a few counts. The rearrangement links TRBV12-3 or TRBV12-4 to TRBJ2-1; D possibly corresponds to TRBD1 (8 bases). The CDR3 is 15 amino acids. Deletions cut 4 bases from V and 2 bases from J, with 12 bases between. CDR3 region: CASSSTGGAYNEQFF. The CDR3 coding sequence is TGTGCCAGCAGTTCAACAGGGGGGGCCTACAATGAGCAGTTCTTC.

This clonotype has just a few counts. V is TRBV5-1 and J is TRBJ2-5; 8 bases fit TRBD1. V dropped 0 bases and J dropped 6; count of bases not matched to a gene: 7. Germline lookup yields CDR1 SGHRS and CDR2 YFSETQ. The CDR3 sequence is 15 residues long. The CDR3 nucleotides read TGCGCCAGCAGCTTGGGGACAGGGAGCCTTCAGACCCAGTACTTC. This gives the protein CASSLGTGSLQTQYF.

V gene TRBV27 combines with J gene TRBJ1-2; D is possibly TRBD1 (6 bases). V lost 5 bases and J lost 5, with 15 bases in between. Germline V CDR1 and CDR2: MNHEY, SMNVEV (reference sequence). This CDR3 region has 14 residues. The CDR3, as DNA: TGTGCCAGCAGTCCCCGAGGACAGTTATATGGCTACACCTTC. This sequence encodes CASSPRGQLYGYTF.

The rearrangement joins TRBV10-2 to TRBJ1-1; no reliable D call. Germline CDR1 is WSHSY and CDR2 is SAAADI. The ends were cut back, 4 bases at V and 0 bases at J, with 6 bases in the middle. This CDR3 is 13 amino acids long. The CDR3 is CASSADLNTEAFF. The DNA for the CDR3 is TGCGCCAGCAGTGCTGACTTGAACACTGAAGCTTTCTTT.

This clonotype was found many times. The CDR3 coding sequence is TGCGCCAGCAGCCCCCAACCGACCCAGAGCTCCTACAATGAGCAGTTCTTC. Protein product: CASSPQPTQSSYNEQFF. This chain connects TRBV5-1 to TRBJ2-1; D is uncertain. The CDR3 runs 17 residues. Trimming stripped 4 bases from V and 0 bases from J, with 17 bases between. Germline-derived CDR1 and CDR2 are SGHRS and YFSETQ.

The chain links TRBV10-1 to TRBJ2-3; 15 positions match TRBD2. The germline V gene encodes CDR1 WNHNN and CDR2 SYGVQD (reference sequence). After removal of 6 bases from V and 0 bases from J, the junction contained 10 bases not matched to a gene. The CDR3 consists of 19 residues. The chain's CDR3 is CASSPRKGLAGGSTDTQYF. CDR3 DNA: TGCGCCAGCAGCCCCAGAAAGGGACTAGCGGGAGGAAGCACAGATACGCAGTATTTT.

This clonotype came up a few times. The V call is TRBV11-3, the J call TRBJ2-7, with a weak D call TRBD1 (6 bases). The CDR3 consists of 13 residues. The germline V gene has CDR1 SGHNT and CDR2 YENEEA. V lost 4 bases and J 3 bases, leaving 10 bases between the germline ends. DNA for the CDR3: TGTGCCAGCAGCTCCGACAGGAACTACGAGCAGTACTTC. Its translation is CASSSDRNYEQYF.

The chain uses TRBV10-3 and TRBJ2-7; the match to TRBD1 covers 9 bases. CDR1 ENHRY and CDR2 SYGVKD come from the germline V gene. This CDR3 has 14 residues. The V segment lost 3 bases and the J segment 3 bases; nucleotides outside the gene matches: 3. DNA for the CDR3: TGTGCCATCAGTGAAGACAGGGGGATCTACGAGCAGTACTTC. Translated, it gives CAISEDRGIYEQYF.